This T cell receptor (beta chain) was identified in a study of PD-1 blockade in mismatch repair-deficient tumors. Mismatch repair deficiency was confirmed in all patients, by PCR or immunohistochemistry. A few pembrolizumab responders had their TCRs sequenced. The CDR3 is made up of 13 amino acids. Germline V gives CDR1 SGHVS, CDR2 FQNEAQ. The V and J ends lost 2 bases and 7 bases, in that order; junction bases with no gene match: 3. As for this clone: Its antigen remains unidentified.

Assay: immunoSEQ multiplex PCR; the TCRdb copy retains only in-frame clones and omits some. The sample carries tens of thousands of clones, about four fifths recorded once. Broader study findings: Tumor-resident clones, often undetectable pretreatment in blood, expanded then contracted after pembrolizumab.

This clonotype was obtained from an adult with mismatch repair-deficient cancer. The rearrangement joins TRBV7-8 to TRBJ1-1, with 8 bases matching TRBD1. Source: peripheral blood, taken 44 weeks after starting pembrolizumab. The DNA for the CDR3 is TGTGCCAGCAGCTTATACAGGGGGAGTGAAGCTTTCTTT. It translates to CASSLYRGSEAFF.